This TCR beta chain was captured by sequencing in a study of CD8 T cells in Susac syndrome. Overall study: Sequenced Susac syndrome patients included about six with clinically active disease and 8 or 9 in remission.

Germline CDR1 reads MNHEY; CDR2 reads SVGAGI. Deletions cut 7 bases from V and 4 bases from J, with 9 bases between. The CDR3 length is 12 residues. A quantity of roughly 0.5 to 1 ug RNA underwent reverse transcription using random hexamers. TCRdb used MiXCR to reprocess the immunoSEQ multiplex PCR reads, holding one entry per CDR3 protein. The sample holds 160,000 or so distinct CDR3 sequences, around 94% seen once. This clonotype was picked up one time. The chain has TRBV6-5 and TRBJ2-3; D is possibly TRBD2 (5 bases). The receptor's source is a human donor with Susac syndrome. Sequenced input: CD4+ T cells from PBMCs. CDR3 coding DNA: TGTGCCAGCACCACGGAGGCAGATACGCAGTATTTT. As protein: CASTTEADTQYF.